Below, one T cell receptor (beta chain) is given with its context. The data belong to a study of blood T cell repertoires in COVID-19. As for the study in general: T cells, B-cell-depleted T cells, or PBMCs provided the cDNA or gDNA that served as material.

In the source study's methods: Estimated nucleated cell counts came from reference gene primer amplification. Clones were sequenced by immunoSEQ multiplex PCR, and TCRdb holds only the in-frame ones, with some missing. The D gene and trimming were derived from the DNA, and the V and J assignments and clone size from that table. This sample yields under 500,000 clones, of which about 89% are seen a single time; 4% to 5.5% belongs to the top ten. Trimming stripped 0 bases from V and 4 bases from J, with 14 bases between. The CDR3 has 16 residues. CDR1 is MGHRA and CDR2 is YSYEKL in the germline V gene.

The sequenced sample was peripheral blood. This sequence originates from a woman aged 30 to 39 with acute or convalescent COVID-19. The genes are TRBV4-1 and TRBJ2-3; tentative D call: TRBD1 (6 bases). In nucleotides, the CDR3 is TGCGCCAGCAGCCAAGAAATGATACAGGGCTCAGATACGCAGTATTTT. This translates into CASSQEMIQGSDTQYF.